This T cell receptor (beta chain) stems from a study of T-cell memory formation after mild COVID-19. Study background: Largely donor-specific TCR clusters were found.

Libraries for TCRalpha and TCRbeta carried sample barcodes and unique molecular identifiers via 5'RACE. TCRdb called the 5' RACE reads again in MiXCR, with one record for every CDR3 protein. The sample contains 150,000 to 200,000 distinct CDR3 sequences, roughly 17% of which appear only once. Note on this clonotype: Its antigen is unidentified.

Study-wide results and caveats: Among contracting clones, CD4+ were mainly CM/EM and CD8+ enriched in EMRA. Clones that contracted from day 15 to 85 had balanced CD4/CD8; later expanders were CD4+ biased.

Germline-derived CDR1 and CDR2 are DFQATT and SNEGSKA (reference sequence). The V gene lost 2 bases and the J gene lost 1 base, with 9 bases spanning the gap. CDR3 length: 14 amino acids. The sequence derives from an adult woman who had mild COVID-19 (a few samples of this study predate the infection). Cell type and time point are not known. Sequenced material: PBMCs or a T cell subset sorted from them (not recorded which). The rearrangement joins TRBV20-1 to TRBJ1-5; D not certain. The CDR3: CSARKTSSNQPQHF. CDR3 nucleotide sequence: TGCAGTGCTAGAAAGACATCAAGCAATCAGCCCCAGCATTTT.